This T cell receptor (beta chain) was recovered during a study of T cells after yellow fever vaccination. General observations from the study: Post-booster repertoires contained most primary-vaccination clones again (roughly 95% CD4, about 90% CD8). The CD4 and CD8 compartments had a small share of their clonotypes in common.

One entry per CDR3 protein, called by TCRdb with MiXCR from the 5' RACE reads. The data contain some 390,000 distinct CDR3 sequences, approximately 18% of them singletons. The V gene's germline CDR1 is MNHEY and CDR2 SVGAGI. The length of the CDR3 is 12 residues. The germline V and J ends were trimmed by 1 base and 10 bases, with 10 bases remaining between them. A remark on this clonotype: Antigen specificity is unknown.

This sample comprised PBMCs, obtained before the yellow fever booster vaccination. The clonotype comes from a young man who received the YFV17D yellow fever vaccine. This chain uses TRBV6-5 with TRBJ1-1; D remains unclear. CDR3 nucleotide sequence: TGTGCCAGCAGTTACTGGTGTGAGTCAGCTTTCTTT. Encoded protein: CASSYWCESAFF.